The clone carrying this T cell receptor beta chain was recorded many times. This sample is part of a study of early T cells in non-severe SARS-CoV-2 infection. TCRdb passed the 5' RACE reads through MiXCR, listing each CDR3 protein once. The sample lists tens of thousands of distinct CDR3 sequences, roughly a tenth occurring once. Germline trimming cut 4 bases from V and 5 bases from J; bases unmatched to any gene: 7. CDR3 size: 14 residues. This TCR was recovered from an adult who was a healthcare worker with PCR-confirmed SARS-CoV-2 infection or an uninfected control (not recorded which). V and J are TRBV12-3 or TRBV12-4 and TRBJ2-7, with 8 bases aligning to TRBD1. Sample: whole blood. The CDR3 DNA sequence: TGTGCCAGCAGTTGGACAGGGCTAAGGAACGAGCAGTACTTC. Amino acids: CASSWTGLRNEQYF.